This section outlines one T cell receptor beta chain sequence together with its context. This clonotype was counted at least ten times. Its antigen remains undetermined. Per-base qualities were not stored, and no clone one base away is much larger. The record originates from a study of identical twins (TCRdb year 2016). With respect to the entire study: To test whether fetal clonotypes persist, the study used deep sequencing on TCR alpha and beta repertoires from monozygotic twins, unrelated adults of various ages, and cord blood. To rule out contamination, replicate twin experiments were performed at different times with different library preparation protocols. Study-wide findings and limitations: Compared with coincidental sharing between unrelated individuals, an excess of low generation-probability sequences was observed among out-of-frame TCR alpha sequences shared between twins. Conclusions relied on cross-sectional statistical analysis, since the same donors could not be followed over many years. Out-of-frame TCR alpha sharing in monozygotic twins was systematically underestimated by recombination models, whereas sharing between unrelated individuals was in agreement with the recombination models. Zero-insertion analyses could be partly confounded by invariant T cells such as MAIT and iNKT, though diverse VJ usage argued against such confounding for most clonotypes. Abundant cord blood beta clonotypes had fewer insertions, young adult naive repertoires showed a similar but weaker trend, and memory repertoires showed no such trend. In beta out-of-frame sequences, excess twin sharing was weaker, because having fewer shared sequences lowered the signal-to-noise ratio.

The germline V gene (reference sequence) yields SEHNR for CDR1 and FQNEAQ for CDR2. The CDR3 sequence holds 15 residues, the cysteine and phenylalanine included. Only the CDR3 portion is preserved as DNA: 45 bases, with reading frame beginning at the first base. Here V drops 5 bases and J drops 5 bases, and the junction holds 4 bases not matched to any gene. Only healthy Caucasian donors were included. The twin cohort comprised three pairs of female monozygotic twins, all aged roughly 18 to 30 years. Miltenyi CD45RO+ enrichment and human naive T-cell isolation kits were used to isolate memory (CD45RO+) and naive T cells from PBMC. To prepare the library, 5' RACE was applied. Reads for this sample came from an Illumina HiSeq 2000. A universal primer binding site was added through template switching, and the final cDNA carried a unique molecular identifier so that TCR cDNA molecules could be counted accurately. Specific primers in the conserved constant-segment region were used to synthesize first-strand cDNA for TCR alpha and beta chains. To control for contamination, every cDNA library carried two barcodes: a SMART-Mk sample barcode plus Illumina barcodes. TruSeq adapter sequences along with Illumina sample barcodes were introduced in two successive PCR steps. TCR alpha and beta cDNA libraries were sequenced on the Illumina HiSeq platform with custom primers. The original methods were these. MiGEC was used to process raw reads and extract unique molecular identifiers, and MiXCR was used to find CDR3 positions. Recombination models were inferred per individual with the repgenHMM and IGoR tools using an EM algorithm. Shared clonotype analysis was performed with the tcR package in R, normalizing sharing by the product of cloneset sizes. To study raw recombination free of thymic and clonal selection effects, out-of-frame nonproductive sequences were analyzed. TCRdb handled the public reads itself, with Q25 trimming in fastp and clone calling in MiXCR, and kept productive beta chains. Here each entry gathers all rows of one CDR3 protein and keeps the most common genes and DNA. The V and J calls were determined by TCRdb, not by the authors. The sample data list about 280,000 distinct CDR3 sequences, and about 8% of these were observed just once. The ten largest clonotypes hold around 2.1% of the sample.

These data were likewise used in another study, on yellow fever vaccine responses in identical twins. The second investigation adds: The T cell response to vaccination in identical twins was reported by the authors to appear partly convergent and partly personalized. The study precisely tracked vaccine-responding T cell clones in identical twins.

Recombination connected TRBV7-9 to TRBJ2-1; 12 bases in the junction line up with TRBD2. Sequencing input: memory (CD45RO+) T cells sorted from blood. The cell subset or site label of this sample denotes: CD45RO+ enriched T cells. This TCR came from a woman younger than 35 in good health. The CDR3 reads CASSPTSGSDNEQFF. The nucleotide sequence is given as TGTGCCAGCAGCCCGACTAGCGGGAGTGACAATGAGCAGTTCTTC.